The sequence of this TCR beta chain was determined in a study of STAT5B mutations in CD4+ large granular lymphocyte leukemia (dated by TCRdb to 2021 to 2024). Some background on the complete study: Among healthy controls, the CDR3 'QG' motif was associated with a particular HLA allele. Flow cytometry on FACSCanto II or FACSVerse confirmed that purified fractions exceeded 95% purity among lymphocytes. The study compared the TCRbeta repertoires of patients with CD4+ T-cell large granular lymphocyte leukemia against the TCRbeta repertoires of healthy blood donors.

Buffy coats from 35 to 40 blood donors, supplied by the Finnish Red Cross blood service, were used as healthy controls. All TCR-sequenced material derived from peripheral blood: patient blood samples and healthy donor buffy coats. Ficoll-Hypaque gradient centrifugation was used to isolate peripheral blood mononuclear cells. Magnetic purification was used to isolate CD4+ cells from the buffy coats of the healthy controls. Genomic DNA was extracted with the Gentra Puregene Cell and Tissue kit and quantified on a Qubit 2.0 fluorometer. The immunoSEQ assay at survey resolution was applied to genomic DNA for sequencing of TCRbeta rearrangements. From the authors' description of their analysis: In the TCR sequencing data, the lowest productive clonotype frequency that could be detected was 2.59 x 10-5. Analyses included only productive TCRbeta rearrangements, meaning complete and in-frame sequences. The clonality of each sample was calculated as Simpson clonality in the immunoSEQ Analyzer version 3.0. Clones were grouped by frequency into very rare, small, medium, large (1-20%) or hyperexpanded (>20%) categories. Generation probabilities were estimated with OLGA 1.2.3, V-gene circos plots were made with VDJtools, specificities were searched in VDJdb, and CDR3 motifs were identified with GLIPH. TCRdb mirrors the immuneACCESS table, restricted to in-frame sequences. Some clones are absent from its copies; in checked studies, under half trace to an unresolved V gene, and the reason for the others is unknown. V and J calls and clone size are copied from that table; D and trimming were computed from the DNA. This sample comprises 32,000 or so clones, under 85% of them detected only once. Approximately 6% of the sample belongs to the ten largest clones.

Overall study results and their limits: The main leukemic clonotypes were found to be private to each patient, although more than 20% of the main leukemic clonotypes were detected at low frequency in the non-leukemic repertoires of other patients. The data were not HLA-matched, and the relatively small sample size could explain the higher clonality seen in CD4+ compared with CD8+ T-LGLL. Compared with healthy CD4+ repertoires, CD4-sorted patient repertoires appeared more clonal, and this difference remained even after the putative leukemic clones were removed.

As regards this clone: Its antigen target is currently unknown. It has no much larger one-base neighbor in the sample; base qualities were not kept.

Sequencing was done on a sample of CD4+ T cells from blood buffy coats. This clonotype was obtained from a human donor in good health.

The CDR3 in this case is CASSMDSLNEKLFF. The bases read TGTGCCAGCAGTATGGACAGCCTTAATGAAAAACTGTTTTTT. Recombination connected TRBV27 to TRBJ1-4, with a tentative D gene TRBD1 over 6 matching bases. Measured from the cysteine to the phenylalanine, the CDR3 is 14 residues long. Only the CDR3 portion is preserved as DNA: 42 bases, with reading frame beginning at the first base. The germline V gene (reference sequence) sets CDR1 to MNHEY and CDR2 to SMNVEV. The junction carries 11 bases between V and J, which are trimmed by 5 bases and 4 bases respectively.